This T cell receptor (beta chain) was documented in a study of PD-L1 blockade in urothelial cancer (dated by TCRdb to 2016 to 2017). Background on the whole study: Every patient began therapy around 2014 and was given atezolizumab 1,200 mg intravenously every 3 weeks. Blood samples were analyzed at 3 weeks after treatment start (second dose) and at 6 weeks after treatment start. Durable clinical benefit was achieved by nine patients and was not achieved by 20 patients. Pretreatment tumor samples and matched peripheral blood, collected serially before and after atezolizumab treatment, underwent TCR sequencing. A median of approximately 140,000 T cells and some 90,000 unique TCRs was obtained from blood samples, and a median clonality of roughly 0.08 was observed. Progression-free survival longer than 6 months counted as durable clinical benefit, and TCR features were additionally tested against both progression-free and overall survival. In the same patients who had TCR sequencing, pretreatment tumors also underwent whole exome sequencing and RNA sequencing. Pretreatment blood TCR-seq was available for nearly 30 patients, at least one posttreatment blood collection was obtained for about 24 patients, and tumor TCR-seq was available for about 24 patients. Somatic, immune and clinical correlates of response to PD-L1 blockade with atezolizumab in urothelial cancer were the focus of an exploratory multi-omic analysis. About nine tenths of the roughly 29 patients were identified as males with urothelial cancer of bladder origin, and a prior smoking history was reported by 18 of 29 patients. An ECOG performance status of 0 or 1 was recorded for the patients, and 0 to 3 prior chemotherapy regimens had been received by the patients.

CDR1 and CDR2, per the germline V gene, are MDHEN and SYDVKM. V is cut by 5 bases and J by 0 bases, and the space between the germline ends is 17 bases. Taken from cysteine to phenylalanine, the CDR3 has 17 residues. The retained sequence is limited to the CDR3, 51 bases, with the frame set at the first base. The study at large found these results: Patients with durable benefit showed greater expansion of tumor-associated TCR clones in peripheral blood 3 weeks after starting treatment (n ≈ 23, p = 0.022). A pretreatment peripheral blood TCR clonality below the median was linked to improved progression-free and overall survival. Because of the small sample size (n ≈ 30) and the many exploratory analyses performed, the results are intended to be regarded as hypothesis-generating.

Synthetic TCR analog templates were spiked into each PCR so that absolute template abundance could be estimated from read counts. The immunoSEQ assay used bias-controlled V and J gene primers to amplify TCRbeta CDR3 regions from genomic DNA. Sequencing of rearranged TCRbeta segments was performed at approximately 20X coverage. As for the authors' bioinformatics: Sequencing errors were corrected by clustering, and CDR3s were annotated against IMGT so that V, D and J genes could be assigned. Downstream analyses used only productive TCRbeta rearrangements and left out out-of-frame or stop-codon sequences. To compute clonality, Shannon entropy was normalized by the log of the number of unique productive sequences and then subtracted from one. Fisher's exact test with Benjamini-Hochberg correction, at a threshold of adjusted p below 0.01, was used to find clones that differed between time points or between blood and tumor. Entries here come from immuneACCESS through TCRdb and include only in-frame sequences with V and J called. Some clones fail to appear in such tables; in the studies checked, an unresolved V gene covers under half of the shortfall, and the cause of the remainder is unknown. V, J and clone size derive from that table, while D and trimming were established from the DNA sequence. The sample contains about 52,000 clones, 84% of them found a single time. The ten most abundant clones make up about 5.8% of the sample.

To note about this clone: Which antigen it targets is not known. The sample holds no much larger clone one base away, and base qualities are not on file.

The cohort comprised 25 to 35 patients with locally advanced or metastatic urothelial carcinoma treated at Memorial Sloan Kettering on a trial protocol. Peripheral blood mononuclear cells were collected from each patient pretreatment and during treatment, giving between 1 and 8 total time points per patient. The Qiagen DNeasy Blood extraction kit was used to purify genomic DNA from total PBMCs and tumor samples. PBMCs were collected pretreatment and during treatment and were isolated and stored as previously described. Source: PBMCs, taken around atezolizumab (anti-PD-L1) treatment. The chain joins TRBV28 to TRBJ1-5; the D gene is unclear. The receptor was derived from a man in his forties or fifties with urothelial cancer. The CDR3 protein: CASSDIGGIGSNQPQHF. The DNA sequence is as follows: TGTGCCAGCAGTGACATAGGAGGGATAGGTAGCAATCAGCCCCAGCATTTT. Joined to the reference TRBV28 and TRBJ1-5 proteins, this CDR3 gives the full variable domain: DVKVTQSSRYLVKRTGEKVFLECVQDMDHENMFWYRQDPGLGLRLIYFSYDVKMKEKGDIPEGYSVSREKKERFSLILESASTNQTSMYLCASSDIGGIGSNQPQHFGDGTRLSIL.